This TCR beta chain was recorded in a study of beta chain features in type 1 diabetes. Isolated RNA was reverse transcribed in full, so expressed TCRB transcripts were sequenced. TCRdb keeps only in-frame clones here, not all; method: immunoSEQ multiplex PCR. The profile covers approximately 250,000 clones, with around 16% appearing a single time and approximately 0.086% taken by the ten largest. Study findings and constraints: TCRB CDR3s from Type 1 diabetes patients were moderately but significantly shorter in all four CD4+ subsets. Naive, central memory and regulatory TCRB repertoires appeared more similar among patients than healthy donors.

J gave up 4 bases and V 0 bases, and 9 bases lay outside the gene matches. Germline loops: CDR1 SNHLY, CDR2 FYNNEI. This CDR3 spans 18 amino acids. Details on this clone: Antigen specificity is unknown.

Donors contributed one heparinised blood draw apiece, averaging about 116 mL. Using CD45RO/CCR7/CD25/CD127/CD95/CD27, CD4+ naive, central memory, regulatory and stem cell-like memory cells were sorted. The sequence was collected from a man aged 30 to 39 with type 1 diabetes. The chain employs TRBV2 and TRBJ2-1, with TRBD2 identical over 10 bases. Sequences were obtained from naive CD4+ T cells from blood. As DNA, the CDR3 is TGTGCCAGCAGTGAAGCTCACCCAGGACTAGCGGATTACAATGAGCAGTTCTTC. Residues: CASSEAHPGLADYNEQFF.